This T cell receptor beta chain was identified during a study of OX40 agonist ivuxolimab in advanced cancers. Notes on the study in general: At 0.1 to 3.0 mg/kg and by week 6, CD4+ and CD8+ T cells in the blood had expanded clonally. Among the lowest levels of clonal expansion were found in partial responders at 0.1-3.0 mg/kg.

V lost 5 bases to trimming and J lost 3 bases, with 15 bases between them. Germline-derived CDR1 and CDR2 are MRHNA and SNTAGT. The CDR3 length is 15 residues. About this clone: The antigen remains undetermined.

The repertoire was sequenced with immunoSEQ multiplex PCR; TCRdb's copy has only in-frame clones and lacks some. Of about 90,000 clones listed, roughly 93% were seen once; the top ten hold about 0.35%. The gene calls are TRBV6-4 and TRBJ2-3; D possibly matches TRBD1 or TRBD2 (6 bases each). This specimen consisted of CD4+ or CD8+ T cells sorted from blood, obtained in a trial of the OX40 agonist ivuxolimab. The sequence derives from an adult with an advanced solid tumor such as melanoma, head and neck, liver or kidney cancer. The CDR3 region is CASSIEQGGTDTQYF. The CDR3 DNA follows: TGTGCCAGCAGTATCGAACAGGGAGGTACAGATACGCAGTATTTT.